This TCR beta chain came from a study of blood T cell repertoires in COVID-19 (TCRdb year 2020). Concerning the study at large: The collaborator samples originated in the United States, Italy and Spain and spanned the acute and convalescent phases of COVID-19. The dataset comprised deeply sampled blood TCRbeta repertoires from subjects exposed to, actively infected with, or recovered from COVID-19. HLA class I and class II types, where available, came from metadata supplied by the sample provider rather than from assay-based typing. The prospective study material was composed of cDNA or gDNA derived from T cells, B-cell-depleted T cells, or PBMCs. The samples were drawn from the first 160 participants of the ongoing ImmuneRACE study and from over a thousand subjects provided by 6 global collaborators. Nearly every sample came with metadata listing a de-identified subject ID, COVID-19 status, age in years and sex. The repertoires were released in a freely available public database intended as a resource for research on the immune response to SARS-CoV-2. Results and caveats for the whole study, not just this receptor: Clinical and demographic metadata were provided uncurated, with the amount varying by source and participant.

The germline V gene supplies CDR1 SGHRS and CDR2 YFSETQ. V and J are truncated by 8 bases and 4 bases respectively, leaving an intervening sequence of 13 bases. The CDR3 has 12 amino acids, counting the end cysteine and phenylalanine. The sequence is cut down to CDR3 DNA, 36 bases in frame from base 1. TCRbeta CDR3 regions were amplified from genomic DNA using the immunoSEQ Assay, a bias-controlled multiplex PCR. The paper's data handling went like this. Nucleated cell counts per sample were estimated from amplification of reference gene primers within the assay. To quantify the absolute abundance of each unique TCRbeta CDR3 rearrangement, sequence reads were collapsed and filtered. For each sample, productive Simpson clonality was calculated by taking the square root of Simpson's diversity index across productive rearrangements. What TCRdb holds here is the immuneACCESS table cut down to in-frame rearrangements. Part of the clones is not present; checked against another copy, under half of the missing clones reflect an unresolved V gene, and the others are unexplained. The DNA gave D and trimming, while V, J and clone size come from that table. The sample table shows some 150,000 clones, and about 80% are seen once. The top ten clones comprise more than 3.5% of the sample.

Collaborating institutions collected whole blood in K2EDTA tubes following their own protocols. For TCRbeta analysis, collaborator samples were shipped as frozen whole blood, as isolated PBMCs, or as DNA extracted from either sample type. Details on this clone: No antigen is known for it. Base quality data are lacking; no much larger clone is found one base away.

Sequenced sample: peripheral blood. The sequence joins TRBV5-1 to TRBJ2-7; TRBD1 is perhaps the D gene, given 6 matching bases. This sequence originates from a woman aged 55-70 years with acute or convalescent COVID-19. The DNA reads as follows: TGCGCCAGTGTCTTACAGGGTTACGAGCAGTACTTC. It specifies CASVLQGYEQYF.